These 17 T cell receptor beta chains originate from one sample sequenced in a study of patients and donors after allogeneic stem cell transplantation. A single record per CDR3 protein comes from TCRdb applying MiXCR to the RT-PCR reads. This table has about 200,000 distinct CDR3 sequences, 38% appearing once. Sequencing input: blood, either unsorted or a sorted T cell fraction (not recorded which). The receptors derive from a human donor who was either an allogeneic HSCT recipient or a stem cell or donor lymphocyte infusion donor (not recorded which). It is not recorded whose cells these are; they may come from a transplant donor.

The rearrangement uses TRBV4-3 and TRBJ1-1; D is ambiguous. Germline assignment: CDR1 LGHNA and CDR2 YSLEER. This CDR3 is 19 amino acids long. The ends were cut back, 2 bases at V and 1 base at J, with 23 bases in the middle. CDR3: CASSQFAPSGTWRNTEAFF. As DNA, the CDR3 is TGCGCCAGCAGCCAATTTGCCCCTTCCGGCACGTGGAGGAACACTGAAGCTTTCTTT.

Only a few counts were recorded for this clonotype. The J gene is TRBJ1-1, the V gene TRBV7-2; no clear D gene. The CDR3 has 14 residues. The ends were cut back, 2 bases at V and 0 bases at J, with 7 bases in the middle. Germline loops: CDR1 SGHTA, CDR2 FQGNSA. This CDR3 is CASSLWSLNTEAFF. The CDR3 DNA sequence: TGTGCCAGCAGCTTATGGAGCCTGAACACTGAAGCTTTCTTT.

This clonotype was seen a few times. The genes are TRBV7-2 and TRBJ2-5; 14 bases agree with TRBD2. Germline-derived CDR1 and CDR2 are SGHTA and FQGNSA. J lost 5 bases, V lost 5 bases, and 7 bases had no gene match. This CDR3 is built from 16 residues. CDR3 sequence reads: CASSPRTSGGPETQYF. CDR3 nucleotides: TGTGCCAGCAGCCCCCGGACTAGCGGGGGGCCGGAGACCCAGTACTTC.

The rearrangement joins TRBV20-1 to TRBJ1-5, with D hard to call. Trimming cost V 7 bases and J 1 base, with 11 bases left between them. The CDR3 spans 13 residues. CDR1 is DFQATT and CDR2 is SNEGSKA in the germline V gene (reference sequence). The CDR3: CSVVATSNQPQHF. The CDR3 DNA sequence: TGCAGTGTGGTCGCTACAAGCAATCAGCCCCAGCATTTT.

CDR3 in DNA: TGCAGCGTTGTGACTAGGTACACAGATACGCAGTATTTT. As protein: CSVVTRYTDTQYF. The chain links TRBV29-1 to TRBJ2-3, with D tentatively TRBD2 (6 bases). The CDR3 is made up of 13 amino acids. CDR1 is SQVTM and CDR2 is ANQGSEA in the germline V gene. With 4 bases removed from V and 2 bases from J, the gap between germline ends came to 10 bases.

V is TRBV29-1 and J is TRBJ1-1; D gene uncertain. The V end lost 4 bases, the J end lost 1 base, and 13 bases lay between the germline ends. CDR3 size: 14 residues. The germline gives CDR1 SQVTM, CDR2 ANQGSEA. This chain's CDR3 is CSVALIGRNTEAFF. The CDR3 nucleotides read TGCAGCGTTGCCCTAATTGGACGGAACACTGAAGCTTTCTTT.

This clonotype was seen at least ten times. This chain joins TRBV29-1 and TRBJ1-2; D unresolved. This CDR3 has 10 amino acids. The V gene lost 6 bases and the J gene lost 9 bases, with 11 bases spanning the gap. Germline V gene sequence: CDR1 SQVTM, CDR2 ANQGSEA. The CDR3 here is CSVDGYRYTF. CDR3 nucleotide sequence: TGCAGCGTGGACGGGTATCGCTACACCTTC.

The rearrangement joins TRBV10-3 to TRBJ1-5, with D possibly being TRBD1 (5 bases). The V gene's germline CDR1 is ENHRY and CDR2 SYGVKD. CDR3 length equals 13 residues. V was clipped by 8 bases and J by 1 base, with 9 bases between them. The CDR3 sequence: CAIQRGSNQPQHF. As DNA, the CDR3 is TGTGCCATCCAGAGGGGAAGCAATCAGCCCCAGCATTTT.

The chain couples TRBV28 to TRBJ1-1; unclear D gene. V was pared by 3 bases and J by 0 bases, with 14 bases between. The CDR3 covers 16 residues. Germline V gene lookup returns CDR1 MDHEN and CDR2 SYDVKM. Here the CDR3 DNA reads TGTGCCAGCAGTTTTACCCTCCGGGTGGTGAACACTGAAGCTTTCTTT. It specifies CASSFTLRVVNTEAFF.

The rearrangement links TRBV20-1 to TRBJ2-1; 8 nucleotides line up with TRBD2. J lost 8 bases, V lost 6 bases, and 12 bases had no gene match. Germline CDR1 is DFQATT and CDR2 is SNEGSKA (reference sequence). There are 14 residues in the CDR3. The CDR3 protein is CSAPDGGDIHEQFF. The CDR3 coding sequence is TGCAGTGCCCCAGACGGGGGGGACATCCATGAGCAGTTCTTC.

This sequence joins TRBV7-2 and TRBJ2-1; D unclear. In germline, CDR1 is SGHTA, CDR2 FQGNSA. The CDR3 runs to 15 residues. Between the trimmed V and J ends, which lost 4 bases and 0 bases, there was a span of 10 bases. The CDR3 DNA follows: TGTGCCAGCAGCTCCTCCCGAGGCTCCTACAATGAGCAGTTCTTC. It codes for CASSSSRGSYNEQFF.

This clonotype has a single count. V gene TRBV28 combines with J gene TRBJ2-7, with D perhaps TRBD1 (6 bases). Germline CDR1 MDHEN, CDR2 SYDVKM. V was shortened by 3 bases and J by 3 bases, with 9 bases between the two germline ends. The length of the CDR3 is 13 residues. This CDR3 is CASSFQGYYEQYF. CDR3 coding DNA: TGTGCCAGCAGTTTCCAGGGGTACTACGAGCAGTACTTC. The full variable domain, completed using reference TRBV28 and TRBJ2-7, is DVKVTQSSRYLVKRTGEKVFLECVQDMDHENMFWYRQDPGLGLRLIYFSYDVKMKEKGDIPEGYSVSREKKERFSLILESASTNQTSMYLCASSFQGYYEQYFGPGTRLTVT.

The V gene is TRBV30, the J gene TRBJ2-1; 10 bases are shared with TRBD1. Germline CDR1 GTSNPN, CDR2 SVGIG (reference sequence). V shed 0 bases, J shed 2 bases, and the junction held 4 bases outside the gene matches. The CDR3 totals 16 residues. The CDR3 coding sequence is TGTGCCTGGAGTGTAGAAGGGACAGGGGCCTACAATGAGCAGTTCTTC. It is translated as CAWSVEGTGAYNEQFF.

This clonotype was seen a handful of times. The chain couples TRBV29-1 to TRBJ1-1; the D gene is possibly TRBD1 (5 bases). Germline lookup yields CDR1 SQVTM and CDR2 ANQGSEA. Trimming cost V 4 bases and J 4 bases, with 16 bases left between them. The length of the CDR3 is 14 residues. CDR3 protein: CSVVSRGVGTEAFF. The CDR3 DNA reads TGCAGCGTTGTGTCGAGGGGCGTGGGCACTGAAGCTTTCTTT. Complete variable domain (other parts from reference TRBV29-1 and TRBJ1-1): SAVISQKPSRDICQRGTSLTIQCQVDSQVTMMFWYRQQPGQSLTLIATANQGSEATYESGFVIDKFPISRPNLTFSTLTVSNMSPEDSSIYLCSVVSRGVGTEAFFGQGTRLTVV.

CDR3 nucleotides: TGTGCCAGCAGCGCCATTAACAGGGGGGATACGCAGTATTTT. It encodes CASSAINRGDTQYF. The chain is built from TRBV7-3 and TRBJ2-3; TRBD1 agrees at 8 bases. V dropped 5 bases and J dropped 6; count of bases not matched to a gene: 7. This CDR3 is built from 14 residues. Germline assignment: CDR1 SGHTA and CDR2 FQGTGA. The full variable domain, in which reference TRBV7-3 and TRBJ2-3 provide the parts outside the CDR3, is GAGVSQTPSNKVTEKGKYVELRCDPISGHTALYWYRQSLGQGPEFLIYFQGTGAADDSGLPNDRFFAVRPEGSVSTLKIQRTERGDSAVYLCASSAINRGDTQYFGPGTRLTVL.

J is TRBJ2-1 and V is TRBV25-1; 10 bases map to TRBD1. The CDR3 is 13 residues long. Trimming took 4 bases from V and 7 from J; bases not matched to a gene: 1. The germline V gene encodes CDR1 MGHDK and CDR2 SYGVNS. The CDR3: CASSVGQGNEQFF. The CDR3, as DNA: TGTGCCAGCAGTGTGGGACAGGGGAATGAGCAGTTCTTC.

This clonotype showed up just a few times. The V gene is TRBV10-3, the J gene TRBJ1-1, with D possibly matching TRBD1 (5 bases). The CDR3 contains 13 residues. Germline CDR1 reads ENHRY; CDR2 reads SYGVKD. V shed 3 bases and J shed 4 bases, with 9 bases lying between them. The CDR3 bases are TGTGCCATCAGTGACAGGGTAATCACTGAAGCTTTCTTT. This gives the protein CAISDRVITEAFF.